This T cell receptor (beta chain) was obtained from a study of CD8 T cells in ankylosing spondylitis. Whole-study findings and limits: Earlier authors reported some of these motif variants in reactive arthritis synovial fluid and blood. Ankylosing spondylitis blood appeared to carry a characteristic TCR beta motif of seven to nine highly homologous variants. Significant enrichment of disease-linked clones was reported in matched ankylosing spondylitis synovial fluid.

Making the TCR beta libraries involved quantitative 5'-RACE with molecular barcodes. TCRdb reprocessed the 5' RACE reads with MiXCR, giving one entry per CDR3 protein. This repertoire shows about 400,000 distinct CDR3 sequences, about 20% found once; its top ten account for less than 15%. As to this clonotype: Its matching antigen is unknown.

This CDR3 contains 15 residues. The ends lost 5 bases at V and 0 bases at J; junction bases unmatched: 4. Sequencing was carried out using blood, either unsorted or a sorted T cell fraction (not recorded which). The genes are TRBV12-3 or TRBV12-4 and TRBJ2-5; the match to TRBD1 covers 9 bases. This TCR was recovered from a male donor with ankylosing spondylitis or in good health (not recorded which). CDR3 coding DNA: TGTGCCAGCAGTCCGGGACAGGGATACCAAGAGACCCAGTACTTC. Protein product: CASSPGQGYQETQYF.